Listed below are T cell receptor beta chains from one sample, sequenced in a study of blood T cell repertoires in COVID-19. Assay: immunoSEQ multiplex PCR; the TCRdb copy retains only in-frame clones and omits some. The sample lists over 200,000 clones, 85% to 90% occurring once. The source material was PBMCs or T cells enriched from blood (not recorded which). The receptors derive from a woman aged 45-60 years in a cohort exposed to, infected with or recovered from COVID-19 (not recorded which). Each CDR3 is given with its conserved first and last residue. A D gene is named only where the DNA matches it firmly. Clone size is stated in some rows and not others, as once, few, many or a class when expanded.

>-|-|TRBV28|TRBJ1-6|15
CASSLVGQGNSPLHF
TGTGCCAGCAGTTTAGTTGGTCAGGGAAATTCACCCCTCCACTTT
>-|once|TRBV27|TRBJ1-5|15
CASSLSNQGLQPQHF
TGTGCCAGCAGTTTGTCAAACCAGGGACTCCAGCCCCAGCATTTT
>-|-|TRBV7-2|TRBJ2-7|16
CASSLGAGTSSYEQYF
TGTGCCAGCAGCTTAGGGGCCGGGACAAGCTCCTACGAGCAGTACTTC
>-|-|TRBV5-8|TRBJ1-5|13
CASSLRRGQPQHF
TGTGCCAGCAGCTTGAGAAGGGGTCAGCCCCAGCATTTT
>TRBD1|-|TRBV2|TRBJ1-1|15
CASSERRSGGTEAFF
TGTGCCAGCAGTGAAAGGCGGTCAGGGGGCACTGAAGCTTTCTTT
>-|-|TRBV7-3|TRBJ2-1|16
CASSSSSSSSYNEQFF
TGTGCCAGCAGCTCTTCTAGTTCAAGCTCCTACAATGAGCAGTTCTTC
>TRBD1|-|TRBV15|TRBJ1-6|16
CATSRGTGARASPLHF
TGTGCCACCAGCAGAGGGACAGGAGCTCGGGCATCACCCCTCCACTTT
>TRBD2|-|TRBV7-6|TRBJ2-7|15
CASSSPTSGGYEQYF
TGTGCCAGCAGCTCCCCGACTAGCGGGGGCTACGAGCAGTACTTC
>-|few|TRBV15|TRBJ1-2|14
CATSRDITANGYTF
TGTGCCACCAGCAGAGATATCACAGCTAATGGCTACACCTTC
>-|once|TRBV11-2|TRBJ1-3|13
CASSFRPGNTIYF
TGTGCCAGCAGCTTCCGTCCTGGAAACACCATATATTTT
>-|-|TRBV19|TRBJ2-3|16
CASSIGGARGTDTQYF
TGTGCCAGTAGTATAGGTGGGGCAAGGGGCACAGATACGCAGTATTTT
>-|-|TRBV3-1/TRBV3-2|TRBJ1-3|14
CASSPGHGGNTIYF
TGTGCCAGCAGCCCGGGACATGGTGGAAACACCATATATTTT
>-|-|TRBV12-3/TRBV12-4|TRBJ1-4|12
CASKNENEKLFF
TGTGCCAGCAAGAACGAGAATGAAAAACTGTTTTTT
>-|-|TRBV10-3|TRBJ1-2|13
CAISGGQPYGYTF
TGTGCCATCAGCGGGGGGCAGCCCTATGGCTACACCTTC
>-|-|TRBV29-1|TRBJ1-2|14
CSVFTGTNSYGYTF
TGCAGCGTATTCACAGGGACTAACTCCTATGGCTACACCTTC
>-|-|TRBV19|TRBJ1-2|14
CASRSGASGAWKTF
TGTGCCAGTAGGTCAGGGGCCTCGGGTGCTTGGAAGACCTTC
>TRBD1|-|TRBV2|TRBJ2-3|15
CASRRTGVGTDTQYF
TGTGCCAGCAGACGGACAGGGGTAGGGACAGATACGCAGTATTTT
>-|-|TRBV12-3/TRBV12-4|TRBJ1-1|12
CASSLLRVQAFF
TGTGCCAGCAGTTTACTGAGAGTTCAAGCTTTCTTT
>-|-|TRBV15|TRBJ2-2|16
CATSVLGGADTGELFF
TGTGCCACCAGCGTCCTAGGGGGGGCCGACACCGGGGAGCTGTTTTTT
>-|-|TRBV12-1|TRBJ1-2|13
CASKSGGVDGYTF
TGTGCCAGCAAGTCTGGAGGGGTTGATGGCTACACCTTC
>-|-|TRBV2|TRBJ2-5|14
CASSVWTKQETQYF
TGTGCCAGCAGTGTTTGGACTAAACAAGAGACCCAGTACTTC
>TRBD1|few|TRBV5-5|TRBJ1-2|19
CASSLRPGQGLYASYGYTF
TGTGCCAGCAGCTTGCGGCCGGGACAGGGACTGTACGCGAGCTATGGCTACACCTTC
>-|-|TRBV18|TRBJ1-1|15
CASSVDSSMNTEAFF
TGTGCCAGCTCAGTGGACAGCTCCATGAACACTGAAGCTTTCTTT
>TRBD1|few|TRBV3-1/TRBV3-2|TRBJ1-3|17
CASSQDCDRGAGNTIYF
TGTGCCAGCAGCCAAGATTGCGACAGGGGGGCTGGAAACACCATATATTTT
>-|-|TRBV18|TRBJ2-7|15
CASSPGQSLSYEQYF
TGTGCCAGCTCACCCGGACAGTCCCTCTCCTACGAGCAGTACTTC
>TRBD2|-|TRBV7-3|TRBJ2-5|14
CASSDVAGVETQYF
TGTGCCAGCAGCGACGTAGCGGGGGTAGAGACCCAGTACTTC
>TRBD1|-|TRBV12-3/TRBV12-4|TRBJ2-7|12
CASSQGAYEQYF
TGTGCCAGTTCCCAGGGGGCCTACGAGCAGTACTTC
>-|once|TRBV6-5|TRBJ1-2|13
CASSLDRNYGYTF
TGTGCCAGCAGTTTAGACAGAAACTATGGCTACACCTTC
>-|-|TRBV7-9|TRBJ2-7|18
CASSNLRWAGRSSYEQYF
TGTGCCAGCAGCAATCTCCGTTGGGCAGGCCGAAGCTCCTACGAGCAGTACTTC
>TRBD2|-|TRBV9|TRBJ2-2|16
CASSASSGGNTGELFF
TGTGCCAGCAGCGCCTCTAGCGGGGGGAACACCGGGGAGCTGTTTTTT
>TRBD1|-|TRBV6-5|TRBJ2-7|11
CASRSGGEQYF
TGTGCCAGCAGGTCAGGGGGCGAGCAGTACTTC
>-|-|TRBV21-1|TRBJ2-3|17
CASSKVEKRVGTDTQYF
TGTGCCAGCAGCAAAGTTGAGAAGAGGGTGGGTACAGATACGCAGTATTTT
>TRBD2|-|TRBV4-2|TRBJ2-1|15
CASSQGAGGPDEQFF
TGTGCCAGCAGCCAAGGCGCGGGGGGGCCAGATGAGCAGTTCTTC
>-|-|TRBV19|TRBJ2-7|15
CASSIGRGTPYEQYF
TGTGCCAGTAGTATAGGACGGGGAACACCTTACGAGCAGTACTTC
>-|once|TRBV28|TRBJ1-3|15
CASSRGDNGGNTIYF
TGTGCCAGCAGTCGAGGGGACAATGGTGGAAACACCATATATTTT
>-|-|TRBV27|TRBJ1-2|17
CASRPSAGGGSRYGYTF
TGTGCCAGCAGGCCTTCGGCGGGGGGAGGGAGTAGGTATGGCTACACCTTC
>TRBD2|-|TRBV9|TRBJ2-5|17
CASSETSGGALGETQYF
TGTGCCAGCAGCGAAACTAGCGGGGGGGCCCTAGGGGAGACCCAGTACTTC
>-|-|TRBV4-3|TRBJ1-3|17
CASSQEYPRLAGNTIYF
TGCGCCAGCAGCCAAGAGTATCCCAGACTAGCCGGAAACACCATATATTTT
>TRBD1|once|TRBV2|TRBJ1-5|15
CASSNRQGLAQPQHF
TGTGCCAGCAGCAACCGACAGGGTTTGGCTCAGCCCCAGCATTTT
>-|-|TRBV11-3|TRBJ1-2|15
CASSSHAGSNYGYTF
TGTGCCAGCAGCTCCCACGCGGGTTCTAACTATGGCTACACCTTC
>TRBD2|once|TRBV9|TRBJ2-5|17
CASSVGAGRGLQETQYF
TGTGCCAGCAGCGTAGGAGCCGGGAGGGGACTTCAAGAGACCCAGTACTTC
>-|-|TRBV7-9|TRBJ1-2|13
CASSFEGVYGYTF
TGTGCCAGCAGCTTTGAGGGCGTCTATGGCTACACCTTC
>-|-|TRBV7-2|TRBJ2-3|14
CASSKDMEKDTQYF
TGTGCCAGCAGCAAGGACATGGAGAAAGATACGCAGTATTTT
>TRBD1|-|TRBV15|TRBJ1-4|13
CATSTGDREKLFF
TGTGCCACCAGCACAGGGGACAGGGAAAAACTGTTTTTT
>-|-|TRBV7-2|TRBJ2-7|13
CASSLAGTHEQYF
TGTGCCAGCAGCTTGGCAGGGACACACGAGCAGTACTTC
>TRBD2|-|TRBV2|TRBJ2-5|13
CASRTSGSETQYF
TGTGCCAGCAGGACTAGCGGTTCGGAGACCCAGTACTTC
>TRBD2|-|TRBV4-3|TRBJ2-3|17
CASSQEISGRAADTQYF
TGCGCCAGCAGCCAAGAAATAAGCGGGAGGGCGGCAGATACGCAGTATTTT